This T cell receptor beta chain derives from a study of shared clonotypes between healthy human individuals. Study-wide background: The study enrolled a couple of women and three men aged 18 to 49. CD4 naive and memory got three plates each, CD8 naive two, CD8 memory one.

TCRdb's copy holds only in-frame clones and misses some; the assay was immunoSEQ multiplex PCR. The sample holds a few million clones, 93% seen once. This CDR3 region has 15 residues. Germline values: CDR1 SQVTM, CDR2 ANQGSEA. Trimming removed 5 bases from V and 5 bases from J; junction bases left unmatched: 8. Material for sequencing was naive CD4+ T cells from PBMCs. Regarding subset: CD45RA+ positively selected. V gene TRBV29-1 combines with J gene TRBJ2-1, with 11 bases identical to TRBD2. The TCR comes from a man younger than 30 in good health. Some clones in this sample may be carry-over from other donors' samples. CDR3: CSVSHGLAGHNEQFF. CDR3 nucleotide sequence: TGCAGCGTTTCCCATGGACTAGCGGGCCACAATGAGCAGTTCTTC.